The rows below give T cell receptor beta chains drawn from one sample of a study of graft-versus-host responses after intestinal transplantation. Assay: immunoSEQ multiplex PCR; the TCRdb copy retains only in-frame clones and omits some. The sample has just under 50,000 clones; about 81% are singletons. These receptors' targets are unknown. The input for sequencing was unstimulated CD4+ T cells sorted from spleen or lymph node cells, taken before transplant. The receptor source for this set is a human donor who was the organ donor for an intestinal transplant. Both conserved end residues are part of each CDR3. A D gene is named only where the DNA matches it firmly. Only part of the rows carry a size: once, few, many, or a class if the clone is expanded.

D | J | V | size | DNA | CDR3
. | TRBJ2-1 | TRBV5-4 | . | TGTGCCAGCAGCCCACCAGGGGGGTACAATGAGCAGTTCTTC | CASSPPGGYNEQFF
. | TRBJ2-7 | TRBV6-5 | few | TGTGCCAGCAGTTACGTCGCCCGGGGCTACGAGCAGTACTTC | CASSYVARGYEQYF
TRBD2 | TRBJ2-5 | TRBV18 | . | TGTGCCAGCACCCGAGCGGGGGTTGCAGAGACCCAGTACTTC | CASTRAGVAETQYF
TRBD2 | TRBJ2-7 | TRBV27 | . | TGTGCCAGCAGTCGTGTCCGCTCTAGCGGGAGGGCTAGGGGGCAGTACTTC | CASSRVRSSGRARGQYF
. | TRBJ1-3 | TRBV6-6 | . | TGTGCCAGCAGTTACTCTGGAAACACCATATATTTT | CASSYSGNTIYF
. | TRBJ1-1 | TRBV18 | . | TGTGCCAGCTCCGGGACGGTCAGGAACACTGAAGCTTTCTTT | CASSGTVRNTEAFF
TRBD1 | TRBJ1-1 | TRBV5-6 | . | TGTGCCAGCAGCCGAGGGACAGGGGTCCCGAACACTGAAGCTTTCTTT | CASSRGTGVPNTEAFF
. | TRBJ2-3 | TRBV27 | . | TGTGCCAGCCTGGGGCTAGGAGGGGGCACAGATACGCAGTATTTT | CASLGLGGGTDTQYF
. | TRBJ2-5 | TRBV19 | . | TGTGCCAGTAGTGTCGACGAAGGGGAGACCCAGTACTTC | CASSVDEGETQYF
TRBD1 | TRBJ2-5 | TRBV5-1 | . | TGCGCCAGCAGCCGAGGACAGGGCGGCCAAGAGACCCAGTACTTC | CASSRGQGGQETQYF
TRBD1 | TRBJ2-7 | TRBV18 | . | TGTGCCAGCTCACCGACAGGGGGCGAGCAGTACTTC | CASSPTGGEQYF
. | TRBJ2-3 | TRBV15 | . | TGTGCCACCAGCAGAGGTCAGACACCGTCCACAGATACGCAGTATTTT | CATSRGQTPSTDTQYF
. | TRBJ1-2 | TRBV7-2 | . | TGTGCCAGCAGGTCGACAGGAGCTAACTATGGCTACACCTTC | CASRSTGANYGYTF
. | TRBJ1-3 | TRBV20-1 | . | TGCAGTGCTCCGGACAGAAACACCATATATTTT | CSAPDRNTIYF
. | TRBJ1-3 | TRBV7-9 | . | TGTGCCAGCAGCTCTAAACAGGGTTCTGGAAACACCATATATTTT | CASSSKQGSGNTIYF
TRBD2 | TRBJ2-1 | TRBV7-6 | . | TGTGCCAGCAGCATACTAGCGGGAGGGCCGTTCGGTGAGCAGTTCTTC | CASSILAGGPFGEQFF
. | TRBJ1-1 | TRBV2 | . | TGTGCCAGCACCCGGGTGGGGGTCGAATTGGGAAGGGAAGCTTTCTTT | CASTRVGVELGREAFF
TRBD2 | TRBJ2-7 | TRBV7-2 | . | TGTGCCAGCAGCATCGGGACTAGCGGGACAAGGGAGCAGTACTTC | CASSIGTSGTREQYF
. | TRBJ1-5 | TRBV6-6 | . | TGTGCCAGCAGTTACTCGAGCAGGGGCAATCAGCCCCAGCATTTT | CASSYSSRGNQPQHF
TRBD1 | TRBJ2-2 | TRBV2 | . | TGTGCCAGCAGCGACCCACCGGCTGGGACAGGGAGCACCGGGGAGCTGTTTTTT | CASSDPPAGTGSTGELFF
TRBD2 | TRBJ2-2 | TRBV7-6 | . | TGTGCCAGCAGCATTAAGGGGGAGCTACTAGCGGGAGGGCCCGGGGAGCTGTTTTTT | CASSIKGELLAGGPGELFF
TRBD1 | TRBJ1-1 | TRBV10-3 | . | TGTGCCATCAGTGCAGGGGGCACTGAAGCTTTCTTT | CAISAGGTEAFF
. | TRBJ1-4 | TRBV4-1 | . | TGCGCCAGCAGCCAAGGGTCGGACGGGGCGTTCGAAAAACTGTTTTTT | CASSQGSDGAFEKLFF
TRBD2 | TRBJ2-3 | TRBV19 | . | TGTGCCAGTAGTATAGGACTAGCGGGGGCAGATACGCAGTATTTT | CASSIGLAGADTQYF
. | TRBJ1-1 | TRBV5-4 | . | TGTGCCAGCAGCCTCCGATCGTACGACACTGAAGCTTTCTTT | CASSLRSYDTEAFF
. | TRBJ1-6 | TRBV19 | . | TGTGCCAGTAGTATGAGGGACGGTACGAATTCACCCCTCCACTTT | CASSMRDGTNSPLHF
TRBD2 | TRBJ2-6 | TRBV9 | few | TGTGCCAGCAGCGTAGATCAGCGGGGGTCTGGTGGGGCCAACGTCCTGACTTTC | CASSVDQRGSGGANVLTF
. | TRBJ1-2 | TRBV30 | . | TGTGCCTGGAGCGATCGCTATGGCTACACCTTC | CAWSDRYGYTF
. | TRBJ1-1 | TRBV2 | . | TGTGCCAGCAGTGACAGGGAAAGGAACACTGAAGCTTTCTTT | CASSDRERNTEAFF
TRBD2 | TRBJ2-7 | TRBV4-2 | . | TGTGCCAGCAGCCAAGATCTGACTAGCGGATTCTACGAGCAGTACTTC | CASSQDLTSGFYEQYF
TRBD1 | TRBJ1-3 | TRBV6-6 | . | TGCGCCAGCAGTTTCCCGGACAGGGGATCTGGAAACACCATATATTTT | CASSFPDRGSGNTIYF
. | TRBJ1-5 | TRBV10-1 | . | TGCGCCAGGGGACGGACGAATAGCAATCAGCCCCAGCATTTT | CARGRTNSNQPQHF
. | TRBJ2-6 | TRBV10-3 | . | TGTGCCATCAGCTCCGGGGAGAGGGCCAACGTCCTGACTTTC | CAISSGERANVLTF
. | TRBJ2-1 | TRBV11-3 | . | TGTGCCAGCAGCTCACCCCGGGGGGCACACGAGGGTGAGCAGTTCTTC | CASSSPRGAHEGEQFF
. | TRBJ1-2 | TRBV6-5 | . | TGTGCCAGCAGTTACGCCACACAGAGGGGCTACACCTTC | CASSYATQRGYTF
TRBD2 | TRBJ2-7 | TRBV5-1 | . | TGCGCCAGCAGAACCGGGACTAGCGGCTACGAGCAGTACTTC | CASRTGTSGYEQYF
TRBD2 | TRBJ2-1 | TRBV27 | . | TGTGCCAGTAGAGCAGAGCGGGAGCCGGGCAATGAGCAGTTCTTC | CASRAEREPGNEQFF
. | TRBJ2-5 | TRBV29-1 | . | TGCAGCGTTGGTCGGGGGCAAGAGACCCAGTACTTC | CSVGRGQETQYF
TRBD1 | TRBJ1-3 | TRBV2 | few | TGTGCCAGCAGCCGGGACAGGGGGGGAAACACCATATATTTT | CASSRDRGGNTIYF
. | TRBJ2-4 | TRBV19 | few | TGTGCCAGTAGTATAGATTATCAGACAGCCAAAAACATTCAGTACTTC | CASSIDYQTAKNIQYF
. | TRBJ2-3 | TRBV4-1 | . | TGCGCCAGCAGAGGGGCTTTTAGCACAGATACGCAGTATTTT | CASRGAFSTDTQYF
. | TRBJ2-3 | TRBV19 | . | TGTGCCAGTAGTATAGACAGGGATACGCAGTATTTT | CASSIDRDTQYF
TRBD1 | TRBJ1-1 | TRBV6-6 | once | TGTGCCAGCAGTTACGTCAGGGGGCGCACTGAAGCTTTCTTT | CASSYVRGRTEAFF
. | TRBJ2-1 | TRBV29-1 | . | TGCAGCGTTGAAAAAAGGTCTCTGGAGAGAGGGGCATACAATGAGCAGTTCTTC | CSVEKRSLERGAYNEQFF
TRBD1 | TRBJ2-7 | TRBV11-2 | once | TGTGCCAGCAGCTTACGGGACAGGGGGCCCGAGCAGTACTTC | CASSLRDRGPEQYF
TRBD2 | TRBJ2-1 | TRBV19 | once | TGTGCCAGTAGTGGGCTAGCGGGGGCCTACAATGAGCAGTTCTTC | CASSGLAGAYNEQFF
. | TRBJ2-7 | TRBV11-3 | . | TGTGCCAGCAGCTTAACCCGGGGGCTAAGCGAGCAGTACTTC | CASSLTRGLSEQYF
TRBD2 | TRBJ2-5 | TRBV30 | . | TGTGCCTGGAGTCGAACTAGCGGGGGGGCTTTGGAGACCCAGTACTTC | CAWSRTSGGALETQYF
TRBD2 | TRBJ2-2 | TRBV4-1 | once | TGCGCCAGCAGGCGACTAGCGGGAGAGAGCGGGGAGCTGTTTTTT | CASRRLAGESGELFF